This is a list of T cell receptor beta chains from one sample in a study of Graves' ophthalmopathy and Graves' hyperthyroidism. Each CDR3 protein is one row after TCRdb ran MiXCR on the multiplex PCR reads. The repertoire includes roughly 410,000 distinct CDR3 sequences, less than 20% of them detected once, and approximately 7% sits in the top ten. The sequenced sample consisted of peripheral blood. Source of these receptors: a woman aged 18-29 years with stable Graves' hyperthyroidism. Both conserved end residues are part of each CDR3. Fields, in order: D gene, J gene, clone size, V gene, CDR3 DNA, CDR3 protein. The D gene is left open where the match is weak. Size is stated for part of the rows, as once, few or many counts, or as a class when the clone is expanded.

TRBD1,TRBJ1-2,many,TRBV12-3/TRBV12-4,TGTGCCAGCAGCCCCTCTAGGGGGCGCGTGGATGGCTACACCTTC,CASSPSRGRVDGYTF
-,TRBJ1-2,once,TRBV12-3/TRBV12-4,TGTGCCAGCAGTCTACGGGGGGGGGTTTATGGCTACACCTTC,CASSLRGGVYGYTF
-,TRBJ2-7,many,TRBV6-2/TRBV6-3,TGTGCCAGCACCTTAGGTTTCGGGGTTTACGAGCAGTACTTC,CASTLGFGVYEQYF
-,TRBJ1-1,many,TRBV19,TGTGCCAGTAGCCCGGACAGAATGAACACTGAAGCTTTCTTT,CASSPDRMNTEAFF
TRBD1,TRBJ1-1,many,TRBV5-1,TGCGCCAGCAGCTTGGAGACAGGGAGGTGGAACACTGAAGCTTTCTTT,CASSLETGRWNTEAFF
-,TRBJ1-2,many,TRBV2,TGTGCCAGCAGTGCGTCGGAGGCTGGCTACACCTTC,CASSASEAGYTF
-,TRBJ2-7,many,TRBV12-3/TRBV12-4,TGTGCCAGCAGTTTAGCGCTAACGGGTCGGTACGAGCAGTACTTC,CASSLALTGRYEQYF
TRBD1,TRBJ2-7,few,TRBV4-1,TGCGCCAGCAGACCTACTAAAGGGACAGCCGCCTACGAGCAGTACTTC,CASRPTKGTAAYEQYF
-,TRBJ2-7,-,TRBV5-6,TGTGCCAGCAGCTTGTGGGGGAACCCAGGGGCCTACGAGCAGTACTTC,CASSLWGNPGAYEQYF
-,TRBJ1-2,-,TRBV12-5,TGTGCTAGTGTGGACGGCCTGGAGGGCTACACCTTC,CASVDGLEGYTF
-,TRBJ1-2,few,TRBV11-3,TGTGCCAGCAGCACGGGGGGCGCCGGTGGCTACACCTTC,CASSTGGAGGYTF
TRBD2,TRBJ2-7,many,TRBV20-1,TGCAGTGCTAGATCTAGCGGGAGTTACGAGCAGTACTTC,CSARSSGSYEQYF
-,TRBJ1-1,many,TRBV5-6,TGTGCCAGCAGCTCCTCGATGGCCGAAGCTTTCTTT,CASSSSMAEAFF
-,TRBJ1-5,many,TRBV20-1,TGCAGTGCATCAGGACGCGGAGGGGGATGGGAGCCCCAGCATTTT,CSASGRGGGWEPQHF
-,TRBJ1-1,few,TRBV5-1,TGCGCCAGCAGCCCGGTAGGGGGGAGCCCTGAAGCTTTCTTT,CASSPVGGSPEAFF
-,TRBJ2-5,few,TRBV3-1,TGTGCCAGCAGCCAAGAAACAGAGACCCAGTACTTC,CASSQETETQYF
TRBD2,TRBJ2-7,many,TRBV19,TGTGCCAGTAGTCAGGGAGGGTTTTCCTACGAGCAGTACTTC,CASSQGGFSYEQYF
TRBD2,TRBJ2-5,many,TRBV2,TGTGCCAGCAGGAATACTAGCGAAGAGACCCAGTACTTC,CASRNTSEETQYF
-,TRBJ1-1,-,TRBV19,TGTGCCAGTAGTATTGCAGAGGGGAGAACTGATGCTTTCTTT,CASSIAEGRTDAFF
TRBD1,TRBJ1-2,many,TRBV19,TGTGCCAGTACCCTAATACACAGGGGAGCCGTTCAAGTTAACTATGGCTACACCTTC,CASTLIHRGAVQVNYGYTF
-,TRBJ2-5,many,TRBV7-9,TGTGCCAGCAGCTCGACAGGACACCAAGAGACCCAGTACTTC,CASSSTGHQETQYF
-,TRBJ2-5,many,TRBV28,TGTGCCAGCAGTTTATCGGGTCGTTGGGGACGAGAGACCCAGTACTTC,CASSLSGRWGRETQYF
TRBD2,TRBJ2-5,-,TRBV5-1,TGCGCCAGCAGCTTGAGGTCTAGCGGGGGGGCCTCGGAGACCCAGTACTTC,CASSLRSSGGASETQYF
TRBD1,TRBJ1-6,many,TRBV5-6,TGTGCCAGCAGCCCGGGAGTCAGGGGGTATTCACCCCTCCACTTT,CASSPGVRGYSPLHF
TRBD2,TRBJ2-7,many,TRBV6-2/TRBV6-3,TGTGCCAGCAGTGGTGGGACTAGCGGGAGCTACGAGCAGTACTTC,CASSGGTSGSYEQYF
-,TRBJ1-5,few,TRBV7-2,TGTGCCAGCAGCTTAACCGCCGGGGACCAGCCCCAGCATTTT,CASSLTAGDQPQHF
TRBD2,TRBJ2-5,-,TRBV7-2,TGTGCCAGCAGAGGGCGGGGGGGCCGAGAGACCCAGTACTTC,CASRGRGGRETQYF
-,TRBJ1-1,many,TRBV4-2,TGTGCCAGCAGCCAACGCCACGCTGAGATGGCTTTCTTT,CASSQRHAEMAFF
TRBD1,TRBJ1-1,-,TRBV9,TGTGCCAGCAGCGTAGCCCAGCGGACAGGGCTCGACACTGAAGCTTTCTTT,CASSVAQRTGLDTEAFF
-,TRBJ2-4,-,TRBV28,TGTGCCAGCAGTTTCTCTGATTCCGAGGAACAGTACTTC,CASSFSDSEEQYF
TRBD2,TRBJ2-2,many,TRBV6-1,TGTGCCAGCAGTAAAGCTAGCGGGGGGGCCCCCGGGGAGCTGTTTTTT,CASSKASGGAPGELFF
-,TRBJ1-6,few,TRBV28,TGTGCCAGCAGTGGGGACTTGTTCGGTAATTCACCCCTCCACTTT,CASSGDLFGNSPLHF
TRBD1,TRBJ2-7,many,TRBV13,TGTGCCAGCAGCGGAAGGGACAGGGGGAAGAGGTACGAGCAGTACTTC,CASSGRDRGKRYEQYF
TRBD2,TRBJ2-5,-,TRBV20-1,TGCAGTGCTAAGTCTACTAGCGGGCACCAAGAGACCCAGTACTTC,CSAKSTSGHQETQYF
-,TRBJ2-2,many,TRBV9,TGTGCCAGCAGCGTAGTTCCCAGGCCCGATGGGGAGACCGGGGAGCTGTTTTTT,CASSVVPRPDGETGELFF
TRBD2,TRBJ2-2,medium-sized,TRBV9,TGTGCCAGCAGTCCCGAGCGGGGGCGCACCGGGGAGCTGTTTTTT,CASSPERGRTGELFF
-,TRBJ2-4,few,TRBV11-2,TGTGCCAGCAGCCATATTATTTGGGACGCCAAAAACATTAAGTACTTC,CASSHIIWDAKNIKYF
-,TRBJ1-3,many,TRBV6-5,TGTGCCAGCATCCCTAGACGGGACTCTGGAAACACCATATATTTT,CASIPRRDSGNTIYF
-,TRBJ1-1,many,TRBV29-1,TGCAGCGGATCCTCCGGGGGTGAAGCTTTCTTT,CSGSSGGEAFF
-,TRBJ1-5,many,TRBV4-1,TGCGCCAGCAGCCAAGATCGCGTATTCGTAGGGGTATTCGGAAATCAGCCCCAGCATTTT,CASSQDRVFVGVFGNQPQHF
-,TRBJ2-3,few,TRBV12-3/TRBV12-4,TGTGCCAGCAGTTTGGGGGGACCACTAGATACGCAGTATTTT,CASSLGGPLDTQYF
-,TRBJ1-5,few,TRBV7-6,TGTGCCAGCAGCTTATATCTCAATCAGCCCCAGCATTTT,CASSLYLNQPQHF
-,TRBJ1-5,-,TRBV5-5,TGTGCCAGCAGCTTTATCGGACTGAGTTTTAGTCAGCCCCAGCATTTT,CASSFIGLSFSQPQHF
-,TRBJ1-2,many,TRBV6-2/TRBV6-3,TGTGCCAGCAGTTACGCCAGCCAAGGCTACACCTTC,CASSYASQGYTF
-,TRBJ1-2,-,TRBV3-1,TGTGCCAGCAGCCAAGAATTGGGCAGGGGCGTAGGCTACACCTTC,CASSQELGRGVGYTF
-,TRBJ1-3,many,TRBV27,TGTGCCAGCAGTTCTCAGGGAGTTGGAAACACCATATATTTT,CASSSQGVGNTIYF
-,TRBJ1-1,many,TRBV12-3/TRBV12-4,TGTGCCAGCGGGGGGAGGGGAATAAGTAATGAAGCTTTCTTT,CASGGRGISNEAFF